These 3 T cell receptor beta chains were all obtained from the same sample, sequenced in a study of naive and memory T cell subsets. The beta constant-region primer was an equimolar mix of two oligonucleotides covering TRBC1 and TRBC2. Four rounds of PCR amplified the ligated cDNA using nested alpha and beta constant-region primers plus SP2. TCRdb used MiXCR to reprocess the UMI-ligation and nested PCR reads, holding one entry per CDR3 protein. The table has more than 100,000 distinct CDR3 sequences, about 36% seen once. The specimen sequenced was central memory CD4+ T cells from blood. The source is a human donor in good health.

The chain is built from TRBV11-1 and TRBJ2-3, with D perhaps assigned TRBD1 or TRBD2 (6 bases each). Between the trimmed V and J ends, which lost 7 bases and 5 bases, there was a span of 16 bases. Germline CDR1 reads SGHAT; CDR2 reads FQDESV (reference sequence). The CDR3 extends over 14 amino acids. This CDR3 reads CASTTGTGLDTQYF. CDR3 DNA: TGTGCCAGCACCACAGGGACTGGATTAGATACGCAGTATTTT. Together with reference TRBV11-1 and TRBJ2-3, the CDR3 gives the full variable domain: EAEVAQSPRYKITEKSQAVAFWCDPISGHATLYWYRQILGQGPELLVQFQDESVVDDSQLPKDRFSAERLKGVDSTLKIQPAELGDSAMYLCASTTGTGLDTQYFGPGTRLTVL.

This sequence joins TRBV11-2 and TRBJ2-1; no definite D call. Germline-derived CDR1 and CDR2 are SGHAT and FQNNGV. The CDR3 has 17 amino acids. V was shortened by 3 bases and J by 2 bases, with 17 bases between the two germline ends. CDR3 nucleotide sequence: TGTGCCAGCAGCTTTCACCCCCCGGGCGGAGCCTACAATGAGCAGTTCTTC. Its protein is CASSFHPPGGAYNEQFF.

The chain combines TRBV20-1 with TRBJ2-1; 13 bases agree with TRBD2. The CDR3 is made up of 16 amino acids. CDR1 and CDR2 (germline): DFQATT, SNEGSKA (reference sequence). The ends lost 2 bases at V and 4 bases at J; junction bases unmatched: 5. Here the CDR3 DNA reads TGCAGTGCTAGATCCGGGACTAGCGGGACGTACAATGAGCAGTTCTTC. It specifies CSARSGTSGTYNEQFF.